This is a list of T cell receptor beta chains from one sample in a study of regulatory T cells in long-lasting Graves disease. TCRdb reprocessed the multiplex PCR reads with MiXCR, giving one entry per CDR3 protein. This table holds under 500,000 distinct CDR3 sequences, less than 25% found once. The material was peripheral blood mononuclear cells (PBMCs), obtained when the disease was refractory, from a patient treated with antithyroid drugs. The receptors come from a female donor with Graves disease. Both conserved end residues are part of each CDR3. A D gene is named only where the DNA matches it firmly. Part of the rows lack a size; the others show once, few, many or a class for expanded clones.

>TRBV10-3|NA|TRBJ2-5|TRBD2
CAISEPWTSGSREQYF
TGTGCCATCAGTGAGCCGTGGACTAGCGGAAGTAGGGAGCAGTACTTC
>TRBV6-2/TRBV6-3|NA|TRBJ2-7|NA
CASTTGASEQYF
TGTGCCAGCACCACCGGGGCCAGCGAGCAGTACTTC
>TRBV7-2|NA|TRBJ2-1|TRBD2
CASRIDGGYNEQFF
TGTGCCAGCAGAATCGACGGGGGGTACAATGAGCAGTTCTTC
>TRBV20-1|many|TRBJ1-2|NA
CSAKFRAGENYGYTF
TGCAGTGCTAAGTTTAGGGCAGGGGAAAACTATGGCTACACCTTC
>TRBV5-1|many|TRBJ2-7|TRBD2
CASSLPSGTPYEQYF
TGCGCCAGCAGCCTTCCTAGCGGGACCCCGTACGAGCAGTACTTC
>TRBV5-8|NA|TRBJ1-3|TRBD1
CASSFRYWDSNSGNTIYF
TGTGCCAGCAGCTTTCGTTACTGGGACAGCAACTCTGGAAACACCATATATTTT
>TRBV2|many|TRBJ2-5|TRBD2
CASSLAGVSETQYF
TGTGCCAGCAGTTTAGCGGGAGTTTCCGAGACCCAGTACTTC
>TRBV6-1|NA|TRBJ2-6|TRBD2
CASSPAGGLSLSGANVLTF
TGTGCCAGCAGCCCAGCGGGAGGGCTCAGCCTGTCCGGGGCCAACGTCCTGACTTTC
>TRBV18|NA|TRBJ2-7|TRBD1
CASSVPGTGVYEQYF
TGTGCCAGCTCGGTTCCCGGGACAGGGGTCTACGAGCAGTACTTC
>TRBV20-1|few|TRBJ1-1|NA
CSAESMADTEAFF
TGCAGTGCTGAGAGCATGGCAGACACTGAAGCTTTCTTT
>TRBV4-2|few|TRBJ2-7|TRBD2
CASSQLTAGTSGAYEQYF
TGTGCCAGCAGCCAGTTGACTGCCGGGACTAGCGGAGCGTACGAGCAGTACTTC
>TRBV5-6|few|TRBJ2-6|TRBD1
CASSLDRGRGANVLTF
TGTGCCAGCAGCTTGGACAGGGGCCGTGGGGCCAACGTCCTGACTTTC
>TRBV6-1|many|TRBJ2-7|TRBD2
CASSPSGGIYEQYF
TGTGCCAGCAGTCCTAGCGGGGGCATCTACGAGCAGTACTTC
>TRBV12-3/TRBV12-4|many|TRBJ1-2|NA
CASSIGGAYGYTF
TGTGCCAGCAGCATCGGGGGGGCCTATGGCTACACCTTC
>TRBV19|NA|TRBJ1-2|NA
CASSTRGSGYTF
TGTGCCAGTAGTACCAGGGGAAGTGGCTACACCTTC
>TRBV9|NA|TRBJ2-2|NA
CASSVEGVAGELFF
TGTGCCAGCAGCGTAGAAGGCGTAGCCGGGGAGCTGTTTTTT
>TRBV24-1|few|TRBJ1-2|TRBD1
CATSEGTGRPYGYTF
TGTGCCACCAGTGAAGGGACAGGCCGGCCCTATGGCTACACCTTC
>TRBV20-1|few|TRBJ1-2|NA
CSGAPDSYGYTF
TGCAGTGGAGCGCCGGACAGCTATGGCTACACCTTC
>TRBV9|few|TRBJ1-2|NA
CASSVGVEGSFGYTF
TGTGCCAGCAGCGTAGGGGTAGAGGGTTCATTTGGCTACACCTTC
>TRBV20-1|many|TRBJ2-7|NA
CSARDLGHKTYEQYF
TGCAGTGCTAGAGATCTTGGACACAAAACCTACGAGCAGTACTTC
>TRBV6-1|many|TRBJ2-2|TRBD2
CASSDYFPGLAVNTGELFF
TGTGCCAGCAGTGACTACTTTCCGGGACTAGCGGTGAACACCGGGGAGCTGTTTTTT
>TRBV12-3/TRBV12-4|NA|TRBJ2-1|NA
CASSPGERSYNEQFF
TGTGCCAGCAGCCCGGGTGAAAGGTCCTACAATGAGCAGTTCTTC
>TRBV13|many|TRBJ1-2|NA
CASSLASSPLGDYTF
TGTGCCAGCAGCTTAGCGTCCAGCCCTTTGGGGGACTACACCTTC
>TRBV25-1|NA|TRBJ1-2|NA
CASSETPYGYTF
TGTGCCAGCAGTGAAACCCCCTATGGCTACACCTTC
>TRBV4-1|many|TRBJ2-5|NA
CASSQGGEETQYF
TGCGCCAGCAGCCAAGGGGGGGAAGAGACCCAGTACTTC
>TRBV20-1|many|TRBJ1-5|NA
CSASPQDNQPQHF
TGCAGTGCTAGCCCACAAGACAATCAGCCCCAGCATTTT
>TRBV6-1|many|TRBJ2-7|NA
CASSEARAGGRYEQYF
TGTGCCAGCAGTGAAGCGCGCGCAGGTGGGAGGTACGAGCAGTACTTC
>TRBV6-1|NA|TRBJ2-7|TRBD2
CASSTFDGGRAPHEQYF
TGTGCCAGCAGCACTTTCGATGGCGGGAGGGCCCCCCACGAGCAGTACTTC
>TRBV5-1|few|TRBJ2-7|TRBD2
CASSPVAGSVYEQYF
TGCGCCAGCAGCCCCGTAGCGGGATCGGTTTACGAGCAGTACTTC
>TRBV28|many|TRBJ2-2|NA
CASSLGTLRTGELFF
TGTGCCAGCAGTTTGGGGACACTTCGGACCGGGGAGCTGTTTTTT
>TRBV6-2/TRBV6-3|NA|TRBJ2-7|NA
CASSYPHYTPYSYEQYF
TGTGCCAGCAGCTACCCTCATTACACACCGTACTCCTACGAGCAGTACTTC
>TRBV29-1|few|TRBJ2-3|NA
CSVEGSTDTQYF
TGCAGCGTTGAAGGCAGCACAGATACGCAGTATTTT